This T cell receptor (beta chain) was recovered during a study of metastatic and nonmetastatic thyroid tumors. Study-wide context: Both malignant and benign thyroid patients supplied peripheral blood and tumor or nodule tissue samples, across which the repertoires of these patients were then compared.

From germline, CDR1 is MNHNS and CDR2 SASEGT. The V segment lost 5 bases and the J segment 1 base; nucleotides outside the gene matches: 8. The CDR3 totals 16 residues. TCRdb re-clonotyped the PCR reads through MiXCR. The sample contains 10,000 to 15,000 clones, around 30% of which appear only once. Only a few counts were recorded for this clone. Among the patients, none had received any treatment before thyroid surgery. This chain connects TRBV6-1 to TRBJ2-3; TRBD2 agrees at 8 bases. Sequencing used tumor tissue. This sequence originates from a female donor with papillary thyroid cancer or a benign thyroid nodule (not recorded which). Some clones in this sample may be carry-over from other donors' samples. Here the CDR3 DNA reads TGTGCCAGCAGTCCACTACTAGCGGTGGGCACAGATACGCAGTATTTT. This gives the protein CASSPLLAVGTDTQYF.